This paragraph covers one T cell receptor (beta chain) sequence. V was shortened by 0 bases and J by 9 bases, with 14 bases between the two germline ends. Germline CDR1 MNHNY, CDR2 SVGAGI (reference sequence). CDR3 length: 14 amino acids. This entry comes from a study of T cells in Graves' hyperthyroidism and ophthalmopathy. Study overall: Blood from the periphery was taken at initial diagnosis, before any treatment.

Amplified TCR beta CDR3 regions came from RNA transcripts. Initially, a first-round RT-PCR of the TCR CDR3 employed the HTBI primer set. Via MiXCR, TCRdb re-called the multiplex PCR reads, giving one row per CDR3 protein. This table has 390,000 or so distinct CDR3 sequences, over 12% appearing once. Input material: blood. The chain joins TRBV6-6 to TRBJ1-1, with D perhaps matching TRBD1 (5 bases). This clonotype was obtained from a man younger than 35 with Graves' ophthalmopathy. Here the CDR3 reads CASSYSAQGLQAFF. The DNA for the CDR3 is TGTGCCAGCAGTTACTCGGCCCAGGGTCTACAAGCTTTCTTT.